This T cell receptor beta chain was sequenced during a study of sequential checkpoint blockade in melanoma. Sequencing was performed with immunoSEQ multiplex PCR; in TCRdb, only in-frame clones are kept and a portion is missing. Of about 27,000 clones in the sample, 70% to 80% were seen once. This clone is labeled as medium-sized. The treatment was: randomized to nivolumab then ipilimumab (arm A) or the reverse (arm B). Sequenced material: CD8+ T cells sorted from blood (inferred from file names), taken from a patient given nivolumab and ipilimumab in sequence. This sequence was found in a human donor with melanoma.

The CDR3 sequence: CASSVHGLAGVNEQFF. The CDR3 DNA is TGTGCCAGCAGCGTACACGGGCTAGCGGGGGTCAATGAGCAGTTCTTC. This rearrangement joins TRBV2 to TRBJ2-1; 10 positions agree with TRBD2. Germline assignment: CDR1 SNHLY and CDR2 FYNNEI. V trimming: 6 bases; J trimming: 6 bases; junction bases outside the gene matches: 11. This CDR3 spans 16 amino acids.